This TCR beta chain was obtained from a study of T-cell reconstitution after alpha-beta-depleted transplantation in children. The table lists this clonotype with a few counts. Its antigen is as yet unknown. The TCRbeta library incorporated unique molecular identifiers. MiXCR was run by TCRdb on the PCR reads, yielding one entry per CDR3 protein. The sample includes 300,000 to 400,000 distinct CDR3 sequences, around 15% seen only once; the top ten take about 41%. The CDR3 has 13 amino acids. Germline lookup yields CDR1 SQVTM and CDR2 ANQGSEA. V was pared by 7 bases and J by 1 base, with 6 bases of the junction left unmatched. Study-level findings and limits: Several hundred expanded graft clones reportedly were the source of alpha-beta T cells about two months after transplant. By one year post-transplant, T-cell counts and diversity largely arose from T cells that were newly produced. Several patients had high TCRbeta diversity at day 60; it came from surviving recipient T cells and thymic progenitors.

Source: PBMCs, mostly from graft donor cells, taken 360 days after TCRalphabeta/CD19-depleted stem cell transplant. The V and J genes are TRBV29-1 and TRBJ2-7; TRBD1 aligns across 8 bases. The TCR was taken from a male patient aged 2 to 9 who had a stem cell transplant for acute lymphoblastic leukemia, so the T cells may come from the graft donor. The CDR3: CSAGQGTSYEQYF. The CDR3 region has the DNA TGCAGCGCTGGACAGGGCACATCCTACGAGCAGTACTTC.